This T cell receptor (beta chain) derives from a study of shared clonotypes between healthy human individuals. The study, taken as a whole, reports: It was observed that 5% to 6.5% of naive CD4 clonotypes were shared across a handful of donors. Against clonotypes common to all four donors, non-shared ones had lower generation probabilities.

CDR1 is GTSNPN, CDR2 SVGIG, per germline (reference sequence). V was trimmed by 4 bases and J by 7 bases, leaving 14 bases between them. This CDR3 comprises 14 residues. How the authors handled the data: ImmunoSEQ output held junction-only sequences without quality scores, so filtering differed. Method: immunoSEQ multiplex PCR; TCRdb's copy keeps in-frame clones and lacks some. That table furnishes V, J and clone size, whereas the DNA furnished D and trimming. The data show approximately 2.4 million clones, around 95% seen once. About this clone: Its target is unknown.

The clonotype comes from a man between 18 and 35 years old in good health. The specimen sequenced was naive CD4+ T cells sorted from blood. Subset specified: CD45RA+ positively selected. The gene calls are TRBV30 and TRBJ1-6, with D maybe TRBD1 (5 bases). The CDR3 loop is CAWNLWSGNSPLHF. The CDR3 DNA sequence: TGTGCCTGGAACCTGTGGTCAGGGAATTCACCCCTCCACTTT.